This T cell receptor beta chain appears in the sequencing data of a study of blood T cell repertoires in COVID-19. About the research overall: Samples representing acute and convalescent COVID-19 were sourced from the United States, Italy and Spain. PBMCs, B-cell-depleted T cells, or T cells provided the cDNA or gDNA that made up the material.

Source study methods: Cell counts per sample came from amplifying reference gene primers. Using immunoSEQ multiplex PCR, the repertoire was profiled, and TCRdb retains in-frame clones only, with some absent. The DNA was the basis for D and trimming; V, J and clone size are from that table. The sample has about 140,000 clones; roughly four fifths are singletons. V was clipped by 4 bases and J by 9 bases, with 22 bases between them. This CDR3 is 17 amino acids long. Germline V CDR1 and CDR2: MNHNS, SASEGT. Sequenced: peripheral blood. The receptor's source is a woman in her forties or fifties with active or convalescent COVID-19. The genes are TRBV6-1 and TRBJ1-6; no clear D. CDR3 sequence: CASSASRTAGAGSPLHF. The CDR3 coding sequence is TGTGCCAGCAGTGCCTCGCGGACCGCCGGCGCGGGTTCACCCCTCCACTTT.